The text below deals with one T cell receptor (beta chain). Its antigen remains unidentified. The protocol was immunoSEQ multiplex PCR, while the TCRdb copy is restricted to in-frame clones and leaves out a portion. The table shows approximately 100,000 clones, with 70% to 85% occurring only once. These data are taken from a study of OX40 agonist ivuxolimab in advanced cancers. Study as a whole: Cancers in dose escalation were hepatocellular, melanoma, renal cell and head and neck. Study observations and caveats: Expanded clones were, on average, more numerous in CD8+ T cells than in CD4+. Antigen targets of the expanded peripheral T cells went undetermined.

This CDR3 is 15 amino acids long. Germline V gives CDR1 SGHNT, CDR2 YYREEE (reference sequence). V lost 4 bases to trimming and J lost 5 bases; unmatched junction nucleotides: 12. This receptor was taken from an adult with an advanced solid tumor such as melanoma, head and neck, liver or kidney cancer. The chain combines TRBV5-4 with TRBJ2-7; 7 bases map to TRBD1. The sequencing here drew on CD4+ or CD8+ T cells sorted from blood, taken in a trial of the OX40 agonist ivuxolimab. The CDR3 region is CASSNTGALVDEQYF. CDR3 in DNA: TGTGCCAGCAGCAATACAGGGGCCCTGGTGGACGAGCAGTACTTC.